This T cell receptor (beta chain) was sequenced for a study of T cell responses to AZD1222 COVID-19 vaccine. Study results and limitations: Only 5 or 6 AZD1222 recipients tested seropositive at baseline.

Trimming took 3 bases from V and 9 from J, leaving 9 bases between them. This CDR3 has 12 residues. In regard to this clone: Its antigen is not known.

Data came from immunoSEQ multiplex PCR; TCRdb stores just in-frame clones and leaves some out. The sample has 190,000 or so clones; roughly 92% are singletons. The sequencing used peripheral blood, collected 28 days after the second AZD1222 dose. This receptor was taken from an adult who received the AZD1222 COVID-19 vaccine. The chain joins TRBV12-3 or TRBV12-4 to TRBJ1-5; TRBD1 is a possible D gene (5 bases). The CDR3: CASSFGTMPQHF. The CDR3 bases are TGTGCCAGCAGTTTCGGGACCATGCCCCAGCATTTT.